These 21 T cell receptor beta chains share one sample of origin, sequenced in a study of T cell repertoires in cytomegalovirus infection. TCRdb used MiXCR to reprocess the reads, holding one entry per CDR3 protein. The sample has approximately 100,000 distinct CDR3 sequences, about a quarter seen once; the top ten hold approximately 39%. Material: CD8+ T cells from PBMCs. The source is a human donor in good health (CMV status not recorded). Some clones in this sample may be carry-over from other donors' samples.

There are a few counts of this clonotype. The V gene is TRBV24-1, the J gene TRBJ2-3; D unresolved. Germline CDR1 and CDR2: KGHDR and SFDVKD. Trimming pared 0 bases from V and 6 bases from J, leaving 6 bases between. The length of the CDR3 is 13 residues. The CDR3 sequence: CATSDLPGDTQYF. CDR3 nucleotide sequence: TGTGCCACCAGTGATTTGCCCGGGGATACGCAGTATTTT.

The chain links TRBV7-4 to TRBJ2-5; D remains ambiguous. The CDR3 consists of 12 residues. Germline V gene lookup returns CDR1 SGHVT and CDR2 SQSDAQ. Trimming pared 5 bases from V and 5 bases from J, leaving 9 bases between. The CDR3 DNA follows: TGTGCCAGCAGCCACGCCAGGGAGACCCAGTACTTC. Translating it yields CASSHARETQYF.

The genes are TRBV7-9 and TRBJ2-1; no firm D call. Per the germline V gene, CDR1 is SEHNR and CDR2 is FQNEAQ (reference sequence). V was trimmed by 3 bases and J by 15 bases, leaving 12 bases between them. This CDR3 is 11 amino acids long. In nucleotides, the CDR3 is TGTGCCAGCAGCTTGGGAACCCTCCGGTTCTTC. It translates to CASSLGTLRFF.

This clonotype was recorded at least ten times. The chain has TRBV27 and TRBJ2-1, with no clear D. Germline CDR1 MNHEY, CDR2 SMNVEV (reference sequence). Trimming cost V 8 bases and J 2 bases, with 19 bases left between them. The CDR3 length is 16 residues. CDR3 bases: TGTGCCAGCCGCCTGGGCGGAGAGCACCCCTACAATGAGCAGTTCTTC. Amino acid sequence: CASRLGGEHPYNEQFF.

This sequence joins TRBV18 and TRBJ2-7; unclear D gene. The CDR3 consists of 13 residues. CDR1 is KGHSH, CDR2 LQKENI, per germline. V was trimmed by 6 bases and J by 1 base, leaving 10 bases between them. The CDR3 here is CASSPPDSYEQYF. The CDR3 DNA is TGTGCCAGCTCCCCCCCGGATTCCTACGAGCAGTACTTC. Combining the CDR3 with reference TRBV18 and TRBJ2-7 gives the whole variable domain NAGVMQNPRHLVRRRGQEARLRCSPMKGHSHVYWYRQLPEEGLKFMVYLQKENIIDESGMPKERFSAEFPKEGPSILRIQQVVRGDSAAYFCASSPPDSYEQYFGPGTRLTVT.

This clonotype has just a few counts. CDR3 protein: CASRGQLRYEQYF. The CDR3 coding sequence is TGTGCCAGCAGGGGACAGCTGAGATACGAGCAGTACTTC. The rearrangement links TRBV12-3 or TRBV12-4 to TRBJ2-7; TRBD1 agrees at 7 bases. The J segment lost 4 bases and the V segment lost 6 bases, leaving 6 bases of the junction unmatched. The CDR3 totals 13 residues.

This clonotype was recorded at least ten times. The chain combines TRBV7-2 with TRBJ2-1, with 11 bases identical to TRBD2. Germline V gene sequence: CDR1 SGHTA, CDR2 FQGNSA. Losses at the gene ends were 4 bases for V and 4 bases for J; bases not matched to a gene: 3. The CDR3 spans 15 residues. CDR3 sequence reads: CASSSSGGTYNEQFF. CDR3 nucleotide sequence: TGTGCCAGCAGCTCTAGCGGGGGGACTTACAATGAGCAGTTCTTC.

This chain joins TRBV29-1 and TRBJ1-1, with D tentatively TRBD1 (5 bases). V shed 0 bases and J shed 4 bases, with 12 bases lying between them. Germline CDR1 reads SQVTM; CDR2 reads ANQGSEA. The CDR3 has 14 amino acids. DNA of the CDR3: TGCAGCGTTGAAGAAGGCAGGGCGAGCACTGAAGCTTTCTTT. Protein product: CSVEEGRASTEAFF. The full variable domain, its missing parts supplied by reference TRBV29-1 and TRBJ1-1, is SAVISQKPSRDICQRGTSLTIQCQVDSQVTMMFWYRQQPGQSLTLIATANQGSEATYESGFVIDKFPISRPNLTFSTLTVSNMSPEDSSIYLCSVEEGRASTEAFFGQGTRLTVV.

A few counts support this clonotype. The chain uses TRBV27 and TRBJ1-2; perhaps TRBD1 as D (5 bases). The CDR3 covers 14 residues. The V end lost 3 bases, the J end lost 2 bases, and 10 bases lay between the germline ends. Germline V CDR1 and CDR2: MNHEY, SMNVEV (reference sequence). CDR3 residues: CASSLAGPNYGYTF. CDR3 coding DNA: TGTGCCAGCAGTTTGGCAGGGCCCAACTATGGCTACACCTTC.

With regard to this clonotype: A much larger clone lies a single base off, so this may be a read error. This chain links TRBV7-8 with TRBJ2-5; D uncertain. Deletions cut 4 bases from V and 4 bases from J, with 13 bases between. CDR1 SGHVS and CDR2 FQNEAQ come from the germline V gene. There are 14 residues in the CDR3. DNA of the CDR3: TGTGCCAGCAGCTCGACACGGGCGGTAGAGACCCAGTACTTC. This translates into CASSSTRAVETQYF.

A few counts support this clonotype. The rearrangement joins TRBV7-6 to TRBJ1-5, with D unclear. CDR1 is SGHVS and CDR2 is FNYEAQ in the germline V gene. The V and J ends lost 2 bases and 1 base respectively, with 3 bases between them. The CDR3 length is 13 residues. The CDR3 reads CASSLFSNQPQHF. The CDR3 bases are TGTGCCAGCAGCTTATTCAGCAATCAGCCCCAGCATTTT.

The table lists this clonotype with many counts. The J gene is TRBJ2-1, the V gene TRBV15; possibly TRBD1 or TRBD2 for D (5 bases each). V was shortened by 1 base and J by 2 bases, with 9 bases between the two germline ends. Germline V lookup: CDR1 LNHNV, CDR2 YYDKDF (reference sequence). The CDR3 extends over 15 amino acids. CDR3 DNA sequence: TGTGCCACCAGCAGAGGCAGGGACCCCTACAATGAGCAGTTCTTC. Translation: CATSRGRDPYNEQFF.

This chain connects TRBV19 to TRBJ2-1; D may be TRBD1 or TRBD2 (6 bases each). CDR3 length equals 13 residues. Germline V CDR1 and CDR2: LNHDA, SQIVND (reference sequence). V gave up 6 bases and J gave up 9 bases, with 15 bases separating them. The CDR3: CASSLEWGAEQFF. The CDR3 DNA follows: TGTGCCAGTAGCCTCGAGTGGGGGGCTGAGCAGTTCTTC.

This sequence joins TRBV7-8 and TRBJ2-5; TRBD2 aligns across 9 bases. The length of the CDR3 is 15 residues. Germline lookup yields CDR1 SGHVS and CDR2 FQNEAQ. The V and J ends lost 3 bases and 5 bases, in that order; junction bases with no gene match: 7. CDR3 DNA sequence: TGTGCCAGCAGCTTTGGTAGCGGGAGTGGTGAGACCCAGTACTTC. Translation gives CASSFGSGSGETQYF.

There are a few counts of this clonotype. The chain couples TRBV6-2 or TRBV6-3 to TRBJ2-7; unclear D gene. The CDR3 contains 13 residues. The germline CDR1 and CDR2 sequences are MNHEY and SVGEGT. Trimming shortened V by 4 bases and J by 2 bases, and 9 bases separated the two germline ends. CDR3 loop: CASSSGQTYEQYF. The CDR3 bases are TGTGCCAGCAGTTCTGGGCAGACCTACGAGCAGTACTTC.

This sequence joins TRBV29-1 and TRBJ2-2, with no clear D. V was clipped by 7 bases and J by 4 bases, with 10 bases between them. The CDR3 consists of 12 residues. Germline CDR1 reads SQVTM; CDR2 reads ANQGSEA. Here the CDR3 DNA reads TGCAGCGGTTTGGCTGGCACCGGGGAGCTGTTTTTT. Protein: CSGLAGTGELFF.

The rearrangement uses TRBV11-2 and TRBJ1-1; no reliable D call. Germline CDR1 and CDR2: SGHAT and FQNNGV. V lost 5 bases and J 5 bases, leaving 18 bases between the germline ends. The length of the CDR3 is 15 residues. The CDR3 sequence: CASSLLQSAGTEAFF. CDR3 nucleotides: TGTGCCAGCAGCCTCCTCCAAAGCGCGGGGACTGAAGCTTTCTTT. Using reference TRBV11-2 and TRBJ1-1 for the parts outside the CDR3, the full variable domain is EAGVAQSPRYKIIEKRQSVAFWCNPISGHATLYWYQQILGQGPKLLIQFQNNGVVDDSQLPKDRFSAERLKGVDSTLKIQPAKLEDSAVYLCASSLLQSAGTEAFFGQGTRLTVV.

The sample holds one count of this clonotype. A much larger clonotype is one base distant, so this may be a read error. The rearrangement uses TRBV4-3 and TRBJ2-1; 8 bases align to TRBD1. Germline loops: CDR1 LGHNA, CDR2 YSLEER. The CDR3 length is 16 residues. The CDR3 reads CTSSQEPGGDYNEQFF. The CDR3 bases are TGCACCAGCAGCCAAGAACCAGGGGGCGACTACAATGAGCAGTTCTTC.

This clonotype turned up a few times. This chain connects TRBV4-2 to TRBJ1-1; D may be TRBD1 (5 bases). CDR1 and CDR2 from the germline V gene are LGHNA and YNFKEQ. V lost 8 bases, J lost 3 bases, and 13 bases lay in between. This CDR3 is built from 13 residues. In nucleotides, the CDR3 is TGTGCCAGCGGGGCGTTTCTGGACACTGAAGCTTTCTTT. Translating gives CASGAFLDTEAFF.

The CDR3 protein is CASSPGLATKTYYEQYF. The CDR3, as DNA: TGTGCCAGCTCACCGGGACTAGCGACCAAAACCTACTACGAGCAGTACTTC. The chain combines TRBV18 with TRBJ2-7, with TRBD2 matching over 10 bases. The V segment lost 3 bases and the J segment 3 bases; nucleotides outside the gene matches: 11. The CDR3 has 17 amino acids. Germline V gene sequence: CDR1 KGHSH, CDR2 LQKENI.

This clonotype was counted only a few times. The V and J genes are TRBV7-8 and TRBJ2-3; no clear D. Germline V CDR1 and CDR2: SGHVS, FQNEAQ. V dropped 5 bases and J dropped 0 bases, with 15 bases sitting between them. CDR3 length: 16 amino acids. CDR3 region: CASSPDSPMSTDTQYF. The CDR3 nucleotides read TGTGCCAGCAGCCCTGACTCACCGATGAGCACAGATACGCAGTATTTT.